The 20 T cell receptor beta chains given below trace back to one sample, sequenced in a study of blood T cell repertoires in COVID-19. Sequencing used immunoSEQ multiplex PCR; TCRdb keeps in-frame clones, though not all of them. The profile shows 90,000 to 150,000 clones, roughly three quarters of them singletons. Sequenced material: peripheral blood. The receptors here all came from an elderly woman with acute or convalescent COVID-19.

The chain recombines TRBV18 with TRBJ2-3, with 7 positions matching TRBD2. The CDR3 runs 15 residues. Germline CDR1 KGHSH, CDR2 LQKENI. V was pared by 5 bases and J by 2 bases, with 7 bases of the junction left unmatched. Here the CDR3 reads CASSGGVGATDTQYF. As DNA, the CDR3 is TGTGCCAGCTCAGGGGGGGTCGGGGCCACAGATACGCAGTATTTT. Full variable domain (remainder filled in from reference TRBV18 and TRBJ2-3): NAGVMQNPRHLVRRRGQEARLRCSPMKGHSHVYWYRQLPEEGLKFMVYLQKENIIDESGMPKERFSAEFPKEGPSILRIQQVVRGDSAAYFCASSGGVGATDTQYFGPGTRLTVL.

This clone came up once. The genes are TRBV19 and TRBJ1-1; 7 nucleotides line up with TRBD1. J lost 1 base, V lost 4 bases, and 6 bases had no gene match. In germline, CDR1 is LNHDA, CDR2 SQIVND (reference sequence). The CDR3 sequence is 15 residues long. The CDR3 DNA is TGTGCCAGTAGTACAGGGACAGCCCCGAACACTGAAGCTTTCTTT. This translates into CASSTGTAPNTEAFF.

The V call is TRBV2, the J call TRBJ2-1, with D hard to call. This CDR3 has 11 residues. The V and J ends lost 7 bases and 9 bases respectively, with 10 bases between them. Germline-derived CDR1 and CDR2 are SNHLY and FYNNEI. The CDR3 is CASNYISEQFF. The DNA of the CDR3 is TGTGCCAGCAATTACATAAGTGAGCAGTTCTTC.

This clone came up a few times. The chain links TRBV19 to TRBJ1-1; 9 bases map to TRBD1. V shed 5 bases and J 3 bases; nucleotides not matched to a gene: 4. This CDR3 comprises 14 residues. The germline gives CDR1 LNHDA, CDR2 SQIVND (reference sequence). The CDR3 here is CASSPGQGYTEAFF. CDR3 nucleotide sequence: TGTGCCAGTAGTCCAGGACAGGGGTACACTGAAGCTTTCTTT.

The J gene is TRBJ2-7, the V gene TRBV19; 9 bases are shared with TRBD1. The germline gives CDR1 LNHDA, CDR2 SQIVND (reference sequence). V trimming: 9 bases; J trimming: 5 bases; junction bases outside the gene matches: 14. This CDR3 is built from 15 residues. The CDR3 loop reads CASSQGARIGDEQYF. The CDR3 nucleotides read TGTGCCAGCTCACAGGGGGCGAGAATTGGAGACGAGCAGTACTTC.

V gene TRBV6-5 combines with J gene TRBJ1-5; no clear D gene. Trimming left V 5 bases short and J 6 bases short, with 17 bases between. Germline CDR1 and CDR2: MNHEY and SVGAGI. The CDR3 has 15 residues. CDR3 DNA sequence: TGTGCCAGCAGTCCTTTCCGGGCCGGGAGTCAGCCCCAGCATTTT. Translated: CASSPFRAGSQPQHF.

J is TRBJ1-1 and V is TRBV5-4; D is unresolved. The germline CDR1 and CDR2 sequences are SGHNT and YYREEE (reference sequence). Trimming removed 1 base at V and 0 bases at J, with 4 bases between. This CDR3 comprises 13 residues. CDR3 sequence: CASSLTVNTEAFF. CDR3 DNA sequence: TGTGCCAGCAGCTTGACGGTGAACACTGAAGCTTTCTTT.

The rearrangement links TRBV18 to TRBJ1-3, with a tentative D call TRBD1 (6 bases). The CDR3 covers 16 residues. Trimming took 6 bases from V and 0 from J, leaving 15 bases between them. The germline CDR1 and CDR2 sequences are KGHSH and LQKENI. The CDR3 region is CASSTGGPLSGNTIYF. DNA of the CDR3: TGTGCCAGCTCGACGGGGGGGCCACTCTCTGGAAACACCATATATTTT.

This clone has only one observation. The J gene is TRBJ1-6, the V gene TRBV30; the D gene is possibly TRBD1 (6 bases). V was shortened by 3 bases and J by 0 bases, with 24 bases between the two germline ends. This CDR3 has 20 residues. Germline-derived CDR1 and CDR2 are GTSNPN and SVGIG (reference sequence). The CDR3 DNA sequence: TGTGCCTGGAGCGCCAGGGCCCTACAGGGCCTAAGCTCCTATAATTCACCCCTCCACTTT. Its translation is CAWSARALQGLSSYNSPLHF.

The CDR3 region has the DNA TGTGCCAGCAGCGCTGGACAGGGCCTCCAGACCCAGTACTTC. It is translated as CASSAGQGLQTQYF. This chain uses TRBV9 with TRBJ2-5; 8 positions match TRBD1. Germline V CDR1 and CDR2: SGDLS, YYNGEE. V was pared by 3 bases and J by 6 bases, with 7 bases of the junction left unmatched. The CDR3 covers 14 residues.

The gene calls are TRBV7-2 and TRBJ2-7; 9 bases match TRBD2. This CDR3 region has 16 residues. Trimming took 10 bases from V and 2 from J; bases not matched to a gene: 15. From germline, CDR1 is SGHTA and CDR2 FQGNSA. DNA of the CDR3: TGTGCCAACTATGGGGTAGCGGGAGAACGGGCCTACGAGCAGTACTTC. It is translated as CANYGVAGERAYEQYF.

The chain carries TRBV7-2 and TRBJ2-1; 10 bases are a match to TRBD2. V lost 2 bases and J lost 9; bases outside the gene matches: 7. Looked up from germline, CDR1 is SGHTA and CDR2 is FQGNSA. The CDR3 contains 15 residues. The CDR3 is CASSLTSGGAREQFF. CDR3 bases: TGTGCCAGCAGCTTAACCAGCGGGGGGGCCCGTGAGCAGTTCTTC. Looking up the rest from reference TRBV7-2 and TRBJ2-1 gives the full variable domain: GAGVSQSPSNKVTEKGKDVELRCDPISGHTALYWYRQSLGQGLEFLIYFQGNSAPDKSGLPSDRFSAERTGGSVSTLTIQRTQQEDSAVYLCASSLTSGGAREQFFGPGTRLTVL.

The CDR3, as DNA: TGTGCCAGCAGCTTCCAGACTAGCGGAACCTACAATGAGCAGTTCTTC. It encodes CASSFQTSGTYNEQFF. The rearrangement links TRBV11-3 to TRBJ2-1, with 9 positions matching TRBD2. The V gene's germline CDR1 is SGHNT and CDR2 YENEEA. The CDR3 loop spans 16 amino acids. The V segment lost 3 bases and the J segment 2 bases; nucleotides outside the gene matches: 5.

The V call is TRBV4-1, the J call TRBJ1-2; D unclear. The V gene's germline CDR1 is MGHRA and CDR2 YSYEKL. V lost 0 bases, J lost 4 bases, and 15 bases lay in between. The CDR3 totals 16 residues. This CDR3 is CASSQEVRRPIYGYTF. The CDR3 coding sequence is TGCGCCAGCAGCCAAGAAGTCCGGAGGCCTATCTATGGCTACACCTTC.

The chain employs TRBV30 and TRBJ1-2; TRBD1 matches at 7 bases. With V trimmed by 2 bases and J by 3 bases, 9 bases remained unmatched. CDR1 GTSNPN and CDR2 SVGIG come from the germline V gene (reference sequence). The CDR3 is 15 residues long. CDR3 amino acids: CAWSFPQTGYYGYTF. CDR3 nucleotides: TGTGCCTGGAGTTTCCCCCAGACAGGGTACTATGGCTACACCTTC.

Details on this clone: The junction does not match germline at one end; this may be a read error. This sequence joins TRBV28 and TRBJ2-7; 11 bases map to TRBD1. This CDR3 spans 16 amino acids. The V gene's germline CDR1 is MDHEN and CDR2 SYDVKM. CDR3 DNA sequence: TGTGCCAGCACCCTTCGGGGCCTCGGGACAGGGGGAGTTCGGGCCTTC. Encoded protein: CASTLRGLGTGGVRAF.

The rearrangement links TRBV2 to TRBJ1-2, with TRBD1 identical over 7 bases. Germline CDR1 SNHLY, CDR2 FYNNEI. Germline trimming cut 5 bases from V and 10 bases from J; bases unmatched to any gene: 7. The CDR3 is 12 residues long. DNA for the CDR3: TGTGCCAGCAGTAGCCGGGACAGCTTCTACACCTTC. This translates into CASSSRDSFYTF.

Here the CDR3 reads CASSPGQGTDTQYF. The CDR3 nucleotides read TGTGCCAGCAGTCCCGGACAGGGGACAGATACGCAGTATTTT. The chain has TRBV6-5 and TRBJ2-3; 9 bases align to TRBD1. The CDR3 has 14 amino acids. Germline values: CDR1 MNHEY, CDR2 SVGAGI. The V gene end was trimmed by 5 bases and the J gene end by 3 bases; junction bases not matched to a gene: 3.

J is TRBJ1-2 and V is TRBV6-6; D perhaps matches TRBD1 (6 bases). The V and J ends lost 6 bases and 2 bases respectively, with 16 bases between them. The germline gives CDR1 MNHNY, CDR2 SVGAGI (reference sequence). This CDR3 spans 15 amino acids. Written as DNA, the CDR3 is TGTGCCAGCAGGGGTACAGGGCTCGGAAACTATGGCTACACCTTC. Protein product: CASRGTGLGNYGYTF.

The rearrangement joins TRBV7-2 to TRBJ2-3; D is ambiguous. The CDR3 length is 19 residues. Germline values: CDR1 SGHTA, CDR2 FQGNSA. Trimming removed 5 bases from V and 2 bases from J, with 26 bases in between. Here the CDR3 DNA reads TGTGCCAGCAGCCCCGTTACCTCTGAGCTACGGAGAACCACAGATACGCAGTATTTT. Encoded protein: CASSPVTSELRRTTDTQYF.